Given below is one T cell receptor (beta chain) in context. Antigen unknown. The data derive from a study of shared clonotypes between healthy human individuals. General study results and limits: Donor scarcity curtailed the genetic and exposure-history diversity represented herein. Naive CD4 clonotypes overlapped across several donors at 4.5% to 5.5%.

Every immunoSEQ plate was one replicate of a subset's evenly spread DNA. Clones were sequenced by immunoSEQ multiplex PCR, and TCRdb holds only the in-frame ones, with some missing. This table holds 2 million to 2.5 million clones, around 95% found once. The clonotype originates from a young man in good health. Specimen: naive CD4+ T cells sorted from blood. Described subset: CD45RA+ positively selected.

The CDR3 DNA sequence: TGCGCCAGCAGCAAAGTGGCGCAGGCCTACGAGCAGTACTTC. It specifies CASSKVAQAYEQYF. The chain recombines TRBV5-1 with TRBJ2-7; D unclear. The germline CDR1 and CDR2 sequences are SGHRS and YFSETQ. V was pared by 4 bases and J by 2 bases, with 13 bases between. This CDR3 spans 14 amino acids. Based on the CDR3 plus reference TRBV5-1 and TRBJ2-7, the full variable domain is KAGVTQTPRYLIKTRGQQVTLSCSPISGHRSVSWYQQTPGQGLQFLFEYFSETQRNKGNFPGRFSGRQFSNSRSEMNVSTLELGDSALYLCASSKVAQAYEQYFGPGTRLTVT.